This entry describes one T cell receptor beta chain. Its specificity is unknown. The PCR was carried out with 60 Vbeta primers and 13 Jbeta primers. Sequenced by immunoSEQ multiplex PCR; TCRdb stores in-frame clones only, minus some. Among 200,000 to 250,000 clones listed, roughly 88% were seen once. The CDR3 loop spans 16 amino acids. Germline CDR1 MGHDK, CDR2 SYGVNS. V lost 2 bases and J 1 base, leaving 11 bases between the germline ends. This specimen belongs to a study of cytomegalovirus exposure and HLA in healthy donors. Overall study results and limits: The study flagged some 170 TCR beta chains as cytomegalovirus-associated. Only CMV serostatus was available as immune exposure information.

Sequencing input: PBMCs. The receptor was isolated from a boy aged 2-15 years in good health and CMV-seronegative. The chain couples TRBV25-1 to TRBJ2-2; no reliable D call. CDR3 in amino acids: CASSEPRVGNTGELFF. CDR3 in DNA: TGTGCCAGCAGTGAACCTCGGGTGGGGAACACCGGGGAGCTGTTTTTT.